This T cell receptor (beta chain) was found in a study of blood T cells in healthy people across ages (dated by TCRdb to between 2015 and 2017). Looking at the study overall: Template switching captured roughly one uniquely barcoded TCR beta cDNA molecule per two T cells in model experiments. The study measured age-related changes in TCR beta repertoire diversity using deep sequencing normalized with unique cDNA molecular identifiers. Four age groups were formed from the donors: young (average about 16 years), middle-aged (roughly 38), aged (roughly 56) and long-lived (around 82). The study analyzed two additional independent replicas of 1 million unique cDNA reads from the same blood draw for two donors, one aged 18 to 29 and one aged 80 or older.

Cut back by 6 bases and 9 bases, the V and J ends lie 18 bases apart. Taken from cysteine to phenylalanine, the CDR3 has 15 residues. Only the CDR3 DNA stays, 45 bases, in frame from base 1. CDR1 and CDR2, per the germline V gene (reference sequence), are MNHEY and SMNVEV. This clonotype occurred a few times. Its specific antigen is unknown. No clone much larger than this one lies a single base away; base qualities are absent. Systemically healthy Caucasian individuals from Russia, approximately 39 in total and aged about 6 to 95 years, were included as donors. Each donor gave approximately 9.4 milliliters of peripheral blood, drawn into EDTA-treated Vacutainer tubes. PBMCs were isolated by Ficoll-Paque density-gradient centrifugation, with at least 6 million obtained per sample. Total RNA was extracted from PBMCs with Trizol reagent, with at least 6 micrograms obtained per sample. The percentages of naive CD45RAhigh/CD27high T cells were determined by flow cytometry on a PBMC aliquot from every donor.

Library preparation was by 5' RACE. TCRdb names Illumina HiSeq 2500 as the instrument used. A second PCR of roughly 7 to 12 cycles was run with a J-beta primer mix and a sample-barcoded 5' primer. A unique molecular identifier was introduced onto each TCR beta cDNA molecule by a template-switch 5' adaptor carrying 12 random nucleotides. At least 2.5 million CDR3-containing paired-end reads were obtained from each sample. All of the RNA was converted into first-strand cDNA using the Mint cDNA synthesis kit, with a TRBC-specific oligonucleotide serving as the primer. All cDNA was treated with uracil-DNA glycosylase and then went through a first 18-cycle PCR with the universal primers M1SS and BC2_uni_R. Per the authors' processing: Normalization of each sample was performed by random selection of 1 million high-quality reads, each carrying a distinct molecular identifier. Reads sharing molecular identifiers were discarded rather than binned into consensus sequences. MiTCR, run with a Q25 quality threshold and the strictest error-elimination algorithm, handled CDR3 identification, clonotype clustering and error correction. A nonparametric unseen species model with Euler transformation was used to estimate a lower bound on total TCR beta diversity. Clones were called with MiXCR by TCRdb after fastp trimmed the public reads at Q25, and only in-frame beta chains were retained. Identical CDR3 protein sequences are pooled into one entry, listed with their most common genes and DNA. The V and J calls here are based on TCRdb, not the publication. The sample has under 700,000 distinct CDR3 sequences on record, around 24% of them singletons. Together, the top ten hold just over 8.5% of the sample.

Overall study outcomes, separate from this receptor: Since profiling was done on bulk unsorted PBMCs, naive and antigen-experienced compartments could not be conclusively compared. Observed TCR beta diversity correlated strongly with the percentage of naive T cells measured by flow cytometry. Estimates of total diversity from one million sequenced T cells were regarded as lower bounds and underestimates. Compared with the aged group, more naive CD4+ T cells, fewer expanded clones and increased TCR diversity were shown by the long-lived group, suggesting age selection. As age increased, observed TCR beta diversity per million T cells dropped in a roughly linear way, and a significant reduction was already evident by age around 41. Because donor CMV infection status was unknown, age-related changes in expanded clonotypes were potentially confounded.

This sample was also put to use in a study of T cells of mothers and their children. That second publication adds: Nine systemically healthy Caucasian individuals served as donors, namely three mothers together with their six children. cDNA synthesis consumed the entire amount of extracted RNA, loaded at approximately 1.6 ug RNA in each 15 ul reaction. Sample barcodes and 2-4 random nucleotides were added via the M1S primer in the second PCR. More than 8 million TCR beta CDR3 reads were obtained from each mother, and roughly 3 million reads were obtained from each child. Thymic selection shapes the output of TCR recombination in a similar way in related and unrelated pairs, and inherited differences have a minor effect. Normalized repertoire overlap was always found to be slightly, but never significantly, higher in related mother-child pairs than in unrelated mother-child pairs. No persistent microchimeric T cell clones were found, with a detection sensitivity of around 100 clones per million clonotypes. Deep NGS was used in the study to compare the TCR beta repertoires of mothers and children and to look for features that separate related mother-child pairs from unrelated individuals. Mothers averaged roughly 40 +/- 4 years of age and children averaged 11 +/- 4 years. Libraries were sequenced on Illumina HiSeq 2000 with 100+100 nt paired-end reads after adapter ligation with NEBNext reagents. Mother and child libraries were prepared a month apart and sequenced in separate runs to prevent cross-contamination. Each donor had between roughly 500,000 and 2,200,000 distinct TCR beta clonotypes identified. Naive TCR beta clonotypes were estimated from low-frequency clonotypes matched to each donor's FACS-determined naive share, without sorting.

The sequence was obtained from a boy between 5 and 17 years old in good health. The chain links TRBV27 with TRBJ1-6; the D region possibly corresponds to TRBD1 (5 bases align). The specimen sequenced was blood. The DNA sequence is TGTGCCAGCAGGGGCACAGCAGGGTCGGGTTCACCCCTCCACTTT. Its protein is CASRGTAGSGSPLHF.